These 10 T cell receptor beta chains share one sample of origin, sequenced in a study of a mutant IDH1 vaccine in newly diagnosed glioma. Produced via immunoSEQ multiplex PCR; TCRdb's table is partial and in-frame only. The sample consists of about 65,000 clones, approximately 85% of them appearing once. Their specific antigens are unknown. The time point denotes: week 23, last vaccination. A 20-mer mutant IDH1 peptide at 300 ug was injected subcutaneously with topical imiquimod. This sample comprised PBMCs, obtained from a glioma patient whose treatment included an IDH1 peptide vaccine. These receptors originate from a man aged 25-40 years with glioma.

The genes are TRBV6-1 and TRBJ2-3; D may be TRBD1 (5 bases). Trimming took off 6 bases at V and 3 bases at J, with 16 bases between the two ends. The CDR3 is 15 amino acids. The germline V gene has CDR1 MNHNS and CDR2 SASEGT. The CDR3 spells CASSPQGPETDTQYF. CDR3 in DNA: TGTGCCAGCAGCCCTCAGGGCCCGGAGACAGATACGCAGTATTTT.

Only one count was recorded for this clone. The chain joins TRBV29-1 to TRBJ1-2; 9 bases line up with TRBD1. Germline CDR1 reads SQVTM; CDR2 reads ANQGSEA. The CDR3 runs 14 residues. V was clipped by 4 bases and J by 7 bases; unmatched bases: 10. The CDR3 DNA follows: TGCAGCGTTGTAGAAGGACAGGGGACCTTTGGCTACACCTTC. Encoded protein: CSVVEGQGTFGYTF.

Details on this clone: The sample carries other DNA sequences with the same CDR3. The rearrangement links TRBV6-5 to TRBJ1-1, with D maybe TRBD1 (5 bases). This CDR3 comprises 14 residues. V dropped 0 bases and J dropped 4 bases, with 9 bases sitting between them. The germline V gene encodes CDR1 MNHEY and CDR2 SVGAGI. The CDR3 DNA follows: TGTGCCAGCAGTTACTCAGCGGGACGCACTGAAGCTTTCTTT. This encodes CASSYSAGRTEAFF.

Note on this clone: Other DNA sequences from this sample encode an identical CDR3 as well. V is TRBV10-2 and J is TRBJ2-2; 13 bases agree with TRBD2. V gave up 9 bases and J gave up 1 base; unmatched junction bases: 8. This CDR3 has 17 residues. Germline CDR1 and CDR2: WSHSY and SAAADI. CDR3 region: CARPGLAGRGNTGELFF. CDR3 nucleotide sequence: TGCGCCAGGCCGGGACTAGCGGGGCGAGGGAACACCGGGGAGCTGTTTTTT.

This clone was recorded once. This chain connects TRBV5-8 to TRBJ2-7; D not certain. Trimming stripped 1 base from V and 3 bases from J, with 2 bases between. The CDR3 is 11 residues long. Germline V gene data show CDR1 as SGHTS and CDR2 as YDEGEE. CDR3 sequence (DNA): TGTGCCAGCAGCTTGTACTACGAGCAGTACTTC. Protein: CASSLYYEQYF.

The rearrangement links TRBV9 to TRBJ1-6; D gene ambiguous. Trimming took 3 bases from V and 8 from J, leaving 12 bases between them. This CDR3 is 14 amino acids long. The germline CDR1 and CDR2 sequences are SGDLS and YYNGEE. CDR3 DNA: TGTGCCAGCAGCGGCGGGGATTACGATTCACCCCTCCACTTT. Translating it yields CASSGGDYDSPLHF.

The chain combines TRBV2 with TRBJ2-1; D not resolved. Germline loops: CDR1 SNHLY, CDR2 FYNNEI. The CDR3 has 14 residues. The germline V and J ends were trimmed by 6 bases and 0 bases, with 9 bases remaining between them. The CDR3 spells CASRLTVSYNEQFF. In nucleotides, the CDR3 is TGTGCCAGCAGATTGACCGTCTCCTACAATGAGCAGTTCTTC.

This clone was seen only a few times. This rearrangement joins TRBV7-9 to TRBJ1-1, with TRBD1 matching over 7 bases. The V gene end was trimmed by 8 bases and the J gene end by 8 bases; junction bases not matched to a gene: 11. CDR3 length equals 13 residues. Germline loops: CDR1 SEHNR, CDR2 FQNEAQ (reference sequence). The CDR3 spells CASGLLRGPEAFF. The DNA for the CDR3 is TGTGCCAGCGGGTTGTTGAGGGGGCCGGAAGCTTTCTTT.

The chain recombines TRBV7-9 with TRBJ2-5; 11 nucleotides agree with TRBD2. The junction had 15 bases not matched to a gene; V was cut back by 5 bases and J by 7 bases. CDR3 length: 17 residues. From germline, CDR1 is SEHNR and CDR2 FQNEAQ (reference sequence). CDR3 DNA sequence: TGTGCCAGCAGCCCACCGACTAGCGGGGCCCACGTAGGGACCCAGTACTTC. As protein: CASSPPTSGAHVGTQYF.

The chain couples TRBV7-9 to TRBJ2-5, with D maybe TRBD1 (5 bases). The germline CDR1 and CDR2 sequences are SEHNR and FQNEAQ (reference sequence). CDR3 length equals 16 residues. Trimming shortened V by 0 bases and J by 3 bases, and 14 bases separated the two germline ends. The CDR3 is CASSLAGVWQKETQYF. CDR3 DNA: TGTGCCAGCAGCTTAGCAGGGGTGTGGCAGAAAGAGACCCAGTACTTC. The full variable domain, completed using reference TRBV7-9 and TRBJ2-5, is DTGVSQNPRHKITKRGQNVTFRCDPISEHNRLYWYRQTLGQGPEFLTYFQNEAQLEKSRLLSDRFSAERPKGSFSTLEIQRTEQGDSAMYLCASSLAGVWQKETQYFGPGTRLLVL.